The 15 T cell receptor beta chains below come from one sample, sequenced in a study of T cell changes during pregnancy in multiple sclerosis. Libraries were prepared by immunoSEQ multiplex PCR; TCRdb keeps only in-frame clonotypes and omits some of them. This sample has some 40,000 clones, with over 90% found just once. This specimen was CD4+ T cells from peripheral blood mononuclear cells, taken in the second trimester of pregnancy. These receptors were collected from a female donor with multiple sclerosis, enrolled in a pregnancy study.

The chain links TRBV30 to TRBJ2-5; 8 bases are a match to TRBD1. There are 15 residues in the CDR3. Trimming cost V 0 bases and J 3 bases; bases outside gene matches: 6. CDR1 is GTSNPN, CDR2 SVGIG, per germline (reference sequence). CDR3 bases: TGTGCCTGGAGTGTAACAGGGGGTAGGAAAGAGACCCAGTACTTC. This codes for CAWSVTGGRKETQYF.

This chain connects TRBV19 to TRBJ2-1; 10 bases align to TRBD2. This CDR3 is 14 amino acids long. Germline V gene sequence: CDR1 LNHDA, CDR2 SQIVND (reference sequence). The J segment lost 7 bases and the V segment lost 7 bases, leaving 7 bases of the junction unmatched. The CDR3 sequence is CASNRAGGPNEQFF. The CDR3 DNA is TGTGCCAGTAACCGAGCGGGGGGGCCTAATGAGCAGTTCTTC.

The rearrangement links TRBV7-3 to TRBJ1-1; D call uncertain. The CDR3 loop spans 17 amino acids. Germline V CDR1 and CDR2: SGHTA, FQGTGA. The V end was cut by 0 bases, the J end by 2 bases, with 16 bases between. The CDR3 DNA follows: TGTGCCAGCAGCTTAACTAGCCCAGGAACGGGAAACACTGAAGCTTTCTTT. As protein: CASSLTSPGTGNTEAFF. Using reference TRBV7-3 and TRBJ1-1 for the parts outside the CDR3, the full variable domain is GAGVSQTPSNKVTEKGKYVELRCDPISGHTALYWYRQSLGQGPEFLIYFQGTGAADDSGLPNDRFFAVRPEGSVSTLKIQRTERGDSAVYLCASSLTSPGTGNTEAFFGQGTRLTVV.

V gene TRBV7-8 combines with J gene TRBJ2-6; 10 nucleotides match TRBD1. CDR1 is SGHVS, CDR2 FQNEAQ, per germline. Unmatched junction bases numbered 12, after V lost 5 bases and J lost 2 bases. CDR3 length: 19 amino acids. The CDR3 nucleotides are TGTGCCAGCAGCCGCGAAATCGGGGGACAGGGGACTGGGGCCAACGTCCTGACTTTC. Encoded protein: CASSREIGGQGTGANVLTF. The full variable domain, with the rest looked up from reference TRBV7-8 and TRBJ2-6, is GAGVSQSPRYKVAKRGQDVALRCDPISGHVSLFWYQQALGQGPEFLTYFQNEAQLDKSGLPSDRFFAERPEGSVSTLKIQRTQQEDSAVYLCASSREIGGQGTGANVLTFGAGSRLTVL.

J is TRBJ1-2 and V is TRBV6-5; the match to TRBD1 covers 7 bases. V gave up 5 bases and J gave up 6 bases; unmatched junction bases: 9. CDR3 length: 14 residues. Per the germline V gene, CDR1 is MNHEY and CDR2 is SVGAGI. DNA for the CDR3: TGTGCCAGCAGTGAAAAAAGGGGGCTGGATGGCTACACCTTC. Protein sequence: CASSEKRGLDGYTF.

The chain employs TRBV7-2 and TRBJ2-1, with 14 bases that match TRBD2. From germline, CDR1 is SGHTA and CDR2 FQGNSA. This CDR3 spans 17 amino acids. Unmatched junction bases numbered 12, after V lost 6 bases and J lost 8 bases. The CDR3 DNA reads TGTGCCAGCAGGGAAACCGGGACTAGCGGGAGAAAGGATGAGCAGTTCTTC. It encodes CASRETGTSGRKDEQFF.

This rearrangement joins TRBV7-2 to TRBJ2-2, with no clear D. Per the germline V gene, CDR1 is SGHTA and CDR2 is FQGNSA. The CDR3 loop spans 12 amino acids. Trimming took 5 bases from V and 5 from J, leaving 6 bases between them. CDR3 nucleotide sequence: TGTGCCAGCAGCCGGAGTACCGGGGAGCTGTTTTTT. This translates into CASSRSTGELFF.

The chain recombines TRBV27 with TRBJ2-4; 9 nucleotides align to TRBD1. The V and J ends lost 4 bases and 0 bases, in that order; junction bases with no gene match: 4. The CDR3 consists of 16 residues. The V gene's germline CDR1 is MNHEY and CDR2 SMNVEV (reference sequence). The CDR3 loop reads CASSSDRGLAKNIQYF. The CDR3, as DNA: TGTGCCAGCAGTTCGGACAGGGGCCTAGCCAAAAACATTCAGTACTTC.

The chain employs TRBV2 and TRBJ2-7; possible D gene TRBD2, 7 bases. The germline V gene encodes CDR1 SNHLY and CDR2 FYNNEI. The CDR3 is 15 amino acids. V was shortened by 7 bases and J by 6 bases, with 22 bases between the two germline ends. Written as DNA, the CDR3 is TGTGCCAGCACGCGGGTGCGGGGGCAGTTCGGCGAGCAGTACTTC. Its translation is CASTRVRGQFGEQYF.

The V call is TRBV6-1, the J call TRBJ1-5; D may be TRBD1 (5 bases). V was cut by 4 bases and J by 0 bases, with 13 bases left in between. Per the germline V gene, CDR1 is MNHNS and CDR2 is SASEGT. This CDR3 comprises 16 residues. In nucleotides, the CDR3 is TGTGCCAGCAGTGCCCAGGGTACTTATAGCAATCAGCCCCAGCATTTT. Its translation: CASSAQGTYSNQPQHF.

This chain links TRBV18 with TRBJ1-1; 9 bases are shared with TRBD1. Germline values: CDR1 KGHSH, CDR2 LQKENI. The CDR3 length is 15 residues. The ends lost 4 bases at V and 1 base at J; junction bases unmatched: 4. The CDR3 region is CASSLKQGANTEAFF. The CDR3 DNA sequence: TGTGCCAGCTCACTAAAACAGGGGGCGAACACTGAAGCTTTCTTT. Full variable domain (outside the CDR3, taken from reference TRBV18 and TRBJ1-1): NAGVMQNPRHLVRRRGQEARLRCSPMKGHSHVYWYRQLPEEGLKFMVYLQKENIIDESGMPKERFSAEFPKEGPSILRIQQVVRGDSAAYFCASSLKQGANTEAFFGQGTRLTVV.

The chain is built from TRBV29-1 and TRBJ2-5, with 7 bases matching TRBD2. Germline CDR1 and CDR2: SQVTM and ANQGSEA. V lost 8 bases to trimming and J lost 1 base; unmatched junction nucleotides: 7. The CDR3 has 13 amino acids. DNA for the CDR3: TGCAGCCAAAGCGGGGCGGTCCAAGAGACCCAGTACTTC. This sequence encodes CSQSGAVQETQYF.

This rearrangement joins TRBV5-1 to TRBJ2-7; 10 positions match TRBD2. The germline V gene encodes CDR1 SGHRS and CDR2 YFSETQ. This CDR3 region has 14 residues. V dropped 1 base and J dropped 2; count of bases not matched to a gene: 0. CDR3 nucleotide sequence: TGCGCCAGCAGCTTGACTAGCGGGGCCTACGAGCAGTACTTC. As protein: CASSLTSGAYEQYF.

The genes are TRBV2 and TRBJ1-1; D possibly corresponds to TRBD1 (6 bases). Germline lookup yields CDR1 SNHLY and CDR2 FYNNEI. Trimming shortened V by 5 bases and J by 0 bases, and 19 bases separated the two germline ends. The CDR3 contains 17 residues. DNA for the CDR3: TGTGCCAGCAGTTTAAGCCGACAGGCCGGAGTGAACACTGAAGCTTTCTTT. Translating it yields CASSLSRQAGVNTEAFF.

The chain is built from TRBV6-1 and TRBJ1-1; a possible D gene is TRBD1 (6 bases). V was shortened by 2 bases and J by 5 bases, with 12 bases between the two germline ends. Germline CDR1 reads MNHNS; CDR2 reads SASEGT. CDR3 size: 14 residues. The CDR3 DNA reads TGTGCCAGCAGTGAAAAAGCCAGGGGAACTGAAGCTTTCTTT. Translation gives CASSEKARGTEAFF.